This paragraph reports one T cell receptor (beta chain). The antigen remains undetermined. Sample-barcoded 5' priming and a J-beta primer mix drove a second PCR of roughly 6 to 12 cycles. TCRdb reprocessed the 5' RACE reads with MiXCR, giving one entry per CDR3 protein. The profile covers approximately 1,700,000 distinct CDR3 sequences, with roughly two fifths appearing a single time and 23% taken by the ten largest. The data were obtained in a study of blood T cells in healthy people across ages. Study-level findings and limits: In older individuals, TCR beta diversity per million T cells was lower, falling roughly linearly with age.

This CDR3 is built from 15 residues. Germline V gene lookup returns CDR1 SGHVS and CDR2 FNYEAQ. Trimming took off 0 bases at V and 8 bases at J, with 16 bases between the two ends. The study isolated at least 7 million PBMCs from each sample. This chain links TRBV7-6 with TRBJ2-5; D call uncertain. Sequenced input: blood. This TCR was recovered from a human donor in good health. CDR3 region: CASSLAFGRPGTQYF. CDR3 DNA sequence: TGTGCCAGCAGCTTAGCATTTGGCAGGCCCGGAACCCAGTACTTC.